These 8 T cell receptor beta chains originate from one sample sequenced in a study of blood T cells in healthy people across ages. A J-beta primer mix and a sample-barcoded 5' primer were used in a second PCR of about 7 to 12 cycles. TCRdb re-called the 5' RACE reads through MiXCR, storing one row per CDR3 protein. The sample contains about 1.4 million distinct CDR3 sequences, roughly 60% of which appear only once. Material for sequencing was blood. These TCRs come from a man aged 18 to 29 in good health.

There are a few counts of this clonotype. The chain links TRBV20-1 to TRBJ2-3; D might be TRBD1 (5 bases). Germline V gene data show CDR1 as DFQATT and CDR2 as SNEGSKA (reference sequence). CDR3 size: 12 residues. V was pared by 3 bases and J by 3 bases, with 7 bases between. CDR3 bases: TGCAGTGCTAGCTACAGGACAGATACGCAGTATTTT. This codes for CSASYRTDTQYF.

V usage is TRBV2 and J usage is TRBJ2-6; D not certain. Trimming left V 8 bases short and J 0 bases short, with 5 bases between. The CDR3 contains 13 residues. Germline V gives CDR1 SNHLY, CDR2 FYNNEI. The CDR3 protein is CASGFSGANVLTF. The CDR3 DNA follows: TGTGCCAGCGGATTCTCTGGGGCCAACGTCCTGACTTTC. The full variable domain, in which reference TRBV2 and TRBJ2-6 provide the parts outside the CDR3, is EPEVTQTPSHQVTQMGQEVILRCVPISNHLYFYWYRQILGQKVEFLVSFYNNEISEKSEIFDDQFSVERPDGSNFTLKIRSTKLEDSAMYFCASGFSGANVLTFGAGSRLTVL.

The chain joins TRBV12-3 or TRBV12-4 to TRBJ2-4, with D tentatively TRBD2 (5 bases). The better agreement between TRBJ2-7 and the DNA end casts doubt on the J call. CDR3 size: 13 residues. CDR3 amino acids: CASNSDRIDEQYF. The DNA for the CDR3 is TGTGCCAGCAATAGCGATCGAATCGACGAGCAGTACTTC.

The chain combines TRBV2 with TRBJ1-2; perhaps TRBD1 as D (5 bases). V lost 5 bases to trimming and J lost 8 bases, with 12 bases between them. In germline, CDR1 is SNHLY, CDR2 FYNNEI. The CDR3 is made up of 12 amino acids. CDR3 in amino acids: CASSYQTEGYTF. The CDR3 DNA is TGTGCCAGCAGTTACCAGACAGAGGGCTACACCTTC.

The J gene is TRBJ2-3, the V gene TRBV7-9; D is undetermined. Germline assignment: CDR1 SEHNR and CDR2 FQNEAQ (reference sequence). V dropped 5 bases and J dropped 5 bases, with 14 bases sitting between them. CDR3 size: 14 residues. The CDR3 nucleotides read TGTGCCAGCAGCCCTTCATGGGTGGGAGATACGCAGTATTTT. Translated: CASSPSWVGDTQYF. Together with reference TRBV7-9 and TRBJ2-3, the CDR3 gives the full variable domain: DTGVSQNPRHKITKRGQNVTFRCDPISEHNRLYWYRQTLGQGPEFLTYFQNEAQLEKSRLLSDRFSAERPKGSFSTLEIQRTEQGDSAMYLCASSPSWVGDTQYFGPGTRLTVL.

The rearrangement links TRBV4-1 to TRBJ2-7, with TRBD1 matching 9 bases. With 5 bases clipped from V and 9 bases from J, the junction kept 14 bases outside the gene matches. There are 15 residues in the CDR3. In germline, CDR1 is MGHRA, CDR2 YSYEKL. The CDR3 DNA is TGCGCCAGCAGCACCTGGACAGGGGCCCCGGGGCGGCAGTACTTC. Protein: CASSTWTGAPGRQYF.

V and J are TRBV14 and TRBJ2-1, with D possibly being TRBD2 (6 bases). Germline CDR1 and CDR2: SGHDN and FVKESK. The germline V and J ends were trimmed by 4 bases and 7 bases, with 26 bases remaining between them. This CDR3 has 18 amino acids. CDR3 sequence: CASSREQTSSRMVNEQFF. Here the CDR3 DNA reads TGTGCCAGCAGCCGCGAGCAAACTAGCTCCCGAATGGTAAATGAGCAGTTCTTC.

This clonotype was seen only a few times. V gene TRBV20-1 combines with J gene TRBJ2-2; D uncertain. V was pared by 4 bases and J by 0 bases, with 15 bases between. This CDR3 has 16 residues. Germline CDR1 and CDR2: DFQATT and SNEGSKA (reference sequence). CDR3 DNA sequence: TGCAGTGCTATCCCCTCAGGAGCGTCGAACACCGGGGAGCTGTTTTTT. Protein sequence: CSAIPSGASNTGELFF.